Below are 13 T cell receptor delta chains sequenced from a single sample in a study of γδ T cells in repeated Plasmodium falciparum infection. TCRdb fed the multiplex PCR reads to CATT. This table has 45,000 to 70,000 delta-chain clones, over 1.5% appearing once. Gammadelta T cells were flow-sorted from PBMC into Vgamma9/Vdelta2+ and Vdelta2-negative populations for bulk analysis. The sequenced material came from gamma-delta T cells from blood. These receptors were taken from a pool of human donors (malaria-infected and uninfected, not separated).

For this clone: Since a far larger clone is one base different, this is likely a read error. Other DNA sequences in this specimen translate into the identical CDR3. J is TRDJ1 and V is TRDV1; possible D gene TRDD3, 8 bases. The J gene is not listed in TCRdb, so it was assigned here from a DNA match to germline. CDR1 and CDR2 from the germline V gene are TSWWSYY and QGS. CDR3 length equals 24 residues. In DNA form, the CDR3 reads TGCGCTCTTGGCCGATCAAAGATTCCTGCCTTCCTTCGGGGGATAGGAGGGGGCACCGATAAACTCATCTTT. This sequence encodes CALGRSKIPAFLRGIGGGTDKLIF.

This clone was observed many times. This DNA translates differently at residue 14 from the TCRdb protein, which is that of a much larger clone; a read error is likely, and the protein shown is the DNA's own translation. The chain uses TRDV1 and TRDJ1, with 9 bases fitting TRDD3. The J gene, left out of TCRdb, was set here by checking the DNA against germline. Per germline, CDR1 TSWWSYY and CDR2 QGS. This CDR3 contains 17 residues. The CDR3 here is CALGVGAGGFSTDRLIF. In nucleotides, the CDR3 is TGTGCTCTTGGGGTCGGGGCTGGGGGATTCTCTACCGATAGACTCATCTTT.

This clone was recorded at least ten times. This is likely an artifact of a read error, given a far larger clone one base away. Other DNA variants within this sample encode the same CDR3. The V gene is TRDV1, the J gene TRDJ1, with TRDD3 matching over 10 bases. There are 20 residues in the CDR3. Looked up from germline, CDR1 is TSWWSYY and CDR2 is QGS. The V and J ends lost 3 bases and 3 bases, in that order; junction bases with no gene match: 19. The CDR3 coding sequence is TGTGCTCTTGGGGAGCTAGTCTTCTGGAACTACTGGGGGATCCCCGATAAACTCATCTTT. It yields the protein CALGELVFWNYWGIPDKLIF.

At least ten counts were recorded for this clone. TCRdb's entry gives the protein of a much larger clone, which mismatches this DNA's translation at residue 14, likely from a read error; the protein reported here is translated from the DNA. The V gene is TRDV3, the J gene TRDJ1; maybe TRDD3 (9 bases). The CDR3 is made up of 19 amino acids. V lost 4 bases, J lost 3 bases, and 33 bases lay in between. CDR1 TVYSNPD and CDR2 GDNSRS come from the germline V gene (reference sequence). Here the CDR3 reads CASILPRRWGIISADKLIF. The DNA of the CDR3 is TGTGCCTCTATCCTTCCTAGAAGGTGGGGGATAATCAGTGCCGATAAACTCATCTTT.

This clone was seen a handful of times. This DNA's translation differs at residue 5 from TCRdb's protein, which comes from a much larger clone; a read error is likely, and the protein shown is translated from the DNA. This chain joins TRDV1 and TRDJ1; TRDD2 matches at 7 bases. The J gene, absent from TCRdb, was called here by matching the DNA to germline. CDR3 length: 17 amino acids. From germline, CDR1 is TSWWSYY and CDR2 QGS. V dropped 3 bases and J dropped 1; count of bases not matched to a gene: 11. CDR3 nucleotide sequence: TGTGCTCTTGGGGAGGGCCTTCCTCGCCTCCGCACCGATAAACTCATCTTT. Protein: CALGEGLPRLRTDKLIF.

Comment on this clone: The protein given by TCRdb reflects a much larger clone and differs at residue 6 from this DNA's translation, likely from a read error; the protein shown is the DNA's translation. This chain uses TRDV1 with TRDJ1; 7 nucleotides align to TRDD3. Germline lookup yields CDR1 TSWWSYY and CDR2 QGS. The CDR3 is made up of 21 amino acids. CDR3 region: CALGECPRYWGMVRYTDKLIF. The CDR3 nucleotides are TGTGCTCTTGGGGAATGTCCGAGGTACTGGGGAATGGTTCGGTACACCGATAAGCTCATCTTT.

This clone appeared many times. TCRdb's protein for this DNA is that of a much larger clone and differs from the translation at residue 15, likely a read error; the protein shown is the DNA translation. V usage is TRDV2 and J usage is TRDJ1; 13 bases align to TRDD3. The J gene is not listed in TCRdb, so it was assigned here from a DNA match to germline. CDR1 is GEAIGNYY and CDR2 is EKD in the germline V gene. This CDR3 is built from 18 residues. The CDR3 region has the DNA TGTGCCTGTGACCCCTACTGGGGGATACGCCTTTACACCGATGAACTCATCTTT. Its translation is CACDPYWGIRLYTDELIF.

In its sample, this clone was seen many times. This sequence joins TRDV1 and TRDJ1, with 9 bases fitting TRDD3. Germline V CDR1 and CDR2: TSWWSYY, QGS. The length of the CDR3 is 18 residues. Trimming at V came to 7 bases and at J to 4 bases, leaving 19 bases not matched to a gene. Written as DNA, the CDR3 is TGTGCTCTTGACCGCTACGGGTTCCGGGGGATACATTTCGATAAACTCATCTTT. It codes for CALDRYGFRGIHFDKLIF.

Turning to this clone: The protein held in TCRdb is that of a much larger clone and does not match this DNA's translation at residue 4, likely because of a read error; the protein shown is translated from the DNA. The J gene is TRDJ1, the V gene TRDV1, with TRDD3 identical over 8 bases. Matching the DNA to germline supplied the J gene, which TCRdb does not give. The V and J ends lost 7 bases and 3 bases, in that order; junction bases with no gene match: 25. The V gene's germline CDR1 is TSWWSYY and CDR2 QGS. The CDR3 length is 20 residues. The CDR3 spells CALEDSYWGSTGVWPDKLIF. For the CDR3, the DNA is TGTGCTCTTGAGGATTCGTACTGGGGGTCCACCGGAGTCTGGCCCGATAAACTCATCTTT.

This clone has more than one count but fewer than ten. A far larger clone lies a single base away; this is likely a read error. Other DNA sequences of this sample code for an identical CDR3. This rearrangement joins TRDV2 to TRDJ1; 7 bases map to TRDD3. TCRdb gives no J gene; it was assigned here by matching the DNA to germline. The germline CDR1 and CDR2 sequences are GEAIGNYY and EKD. The CDR3 sequence is 17 residues long. V dropped 5 bases and J dropped 0; count of bases not matched to a gene: 14. The CDR3: CACASLTGGSYTDKLIF. The CDR3 DNA sequence: TGTGCCTGTGCTTCCCTTACCGGGGGATCTTACACCGATAAACTCATCTTT.

As regards this clone: The protein in TCRdb stems from a much larger clone and differs at residue 4 from this DNA's translation, likely a read error; here the protein is translated from the DNA. This chain connects TRDV3 to TRDJ1; 8 bases align to TRDD3. CDR3 length equals 13 residues. CDR1 is TVYSNPD, CDR2 GDNSRS, per germline (reference sequence). J lost 7 bases, V lost 1 base, and 8 bases had no gene match. CDR3 in amino acids: CAFMLGIQSKLIF. The CDR3 coding sequence is TGTGCCTTTATGTTGGGGATACAGTCTAAACTCATCTTT. Full variable domain (missing parts from reference TRDV3 and TRDJ1): CDKVTQSSPDQTVASGSEVVLLCTYDTVYSNPDLFWYRIRPDYSFQFVFYGDNSRSEGADFTQGRFSVKHILTQKAFHLVISPVRTEDSATYYCAFMLGIQSKLIFGKGTRVTVEP.

In its sample, this clone was seen a few times. TCRdb assigns this DNA the protein of a much larger clone, which departs from its translation at residue 13; this likely reflects a read error, and the protein shown comes from translating the DNA. This sequence joins TRDV1 and TRDJ1, with D perhaps given as TRDD2 or TRDD3 (6 bases each). Trimming shortened V by 2 bases and J by 0 bases, and 28 bases separated the two germline ends. The CDR3 runs to 21 residues. In germline, CDR1 is TSWWSYY, CDR2 QGS. The CDR3 DNA reads TGTGCTCTTGGGGAATTGGCCTTCCCGAATACTGGGTGCACTTACACCGATAAACTCATCTTT. Encoded protein: CALGELAFPNTGCTYTDKLIF.

Comment on this clone: TCRdb pairs this DNA with a much larger clone's protein that differs at residue 5, likely a read error; the protein shown was translated from the DNA. The V gene is TRDV1, the J gene TRDJ1; tentatively, D is TRDD2 (5 bases). TCRdb supplies no J gene; here it was assigned by aligning the nucleotide sequence to germline. The germline CDR1 and CDR2 sequences are TSWWSYY and QGS. The CDR3 runs to 20 residues. The CDR3 DNA follows: TGTGCTCTTGGGAAACTACCCTTTCCTTTATTTCATAAATACACCGATAAACTCATCTTT. Translation gives CALGKLPFPLFHKYTDKLIF.